This record looks at one TCR beta chain sequence and its context. What this receptor recognizes is not known. No base quality information exists; no much larger clone differs at one position. Tumor samples were collected prior to definitive surgery or chemotherapy. Genomic DNA extraction was performed by the MD Anderson Biospecimen Extraction Resource, and TCR sequencing was carried out by the MD Anderson Cancer Genomics Laboratory. The sample is drawn from a study of high-grade serous ovarian cancer treatment subgroups (dated by TCRdb to the early 2020s). About the full investigation: On average, each sample produced more than 13,000 sequencing reads and nearly 7,500 unique TCR beta rearrangements. TCR beta repertoires were profiled in patients with high-grade serous ovarian cancer who were grouped, under a laparoscopic triage algorithm, by complete gross resection or by neoadjuvant chemotherapy response. One primary tumor sample and two metastatic tumor samples were collected from each patient, for a total of 90 samples. A cohort of 30 patients was included: some 10 with no residual disease after primary surgery (R0), some 10 who were excellent NACT responders, and some 10 who were poor NACT responders.

The 80 to 95 tumor samples underwent high-throughput TCR profiling using ImmunoSEQ. The published analysis was carried out like this. Richness (unique productive sequences), clonality, evenness and relatedness were included as repertoire diversity metrics, and similarity between samples was assessed with the Bhattacharyya coefficient. A sensitivity analysis that removed TCRs with fewer than two reads produced consistent conclusions. This immuneACCESS table, as held by TCRdb, lists in-frame sequences with V and J called but not all clones. Of the missing ones, under half trace to an unresolved V gene in checked studies; the others have no known cause. V and J calls and clone size are as listed in that table; D and trimming were resolved from the DNA. This sample lists several thousand clones; roughly 75% were detected once. The leading ten clones occupy roughly 9.6% of the sample. The full study reports these points: Neoantigen level correlated positively with TCR clonal relatedness, and copy number variation and mutation load from whole-genome sequencing showed a positive trend with TCR clonal relatedness. Bulk tumor TCR sequencing lacked spatial information, limiting insight into HGSC tumor complexity and diversity. The TCR repertoire analyses centered on CDR3, and CDR1 and CDR2 were not analyzed. Repertoire similarity between tumors of the same patient ranged roughly 0.1 to 0.85, whereas almost no similarity was seen between different patients.

CDR1 and CDR2, looked up from the germline V gene, are MGHRA and YSYEKL. The CDR3, from cysteine to phenylalanine, totals 15 residues. Here the CDR3 DNA is all that survives: 45 bases in frame from base 1. Deletion took 2 bases off V and 7 bases off J, with a span of 17 bases between the germline ends. This TCR derives from a human donor with high-grade serous ovarian cancer. The rearrangement combines TRBV4-1 with TRBJ1-2, with the D gene call left open. What was sequenced was tumor tissue. This receptor has the CDR3 CASSQRTNYDGGYTF. The nucleotides read TGCGCCAGCAGCCAACGAACGAACTACGACGGTGGCTACACCTTC.